This TCR beta chain was documented in a study of Ad26.COV2.S vaccination and SARS-CoV-2 variants. V gave up 2 bases and J gave up 1 base, with 5 bases separating them. The CDR3 covers 13 residues. CDR1 MNHNS and CDR2 SASEGT come from the germline V gene. This clone was seen more than once but under ten times. Here immunoSEQ multiplex PCR was the method, and the copy in TCRdb shows in-frame clones only, minus some. The repertoire includes some 240,000 clones, roughly 87% of them detected once, and roughly 3% sits in the top ten. Treatment defined: around 19 received Ad26.COV2.S at low or high dose, single or two shots; several received placebo; per-sample allocation not given. Sampling occurred on day 63 after the first vaccine or placebo injection.

Source: peripheral blood, taken in a trial of Ad26.COV2.S vaccine versus placebo. The chain is built from TRBV6-1 and TRBJ1-1; D ambiguous. The receptor was isolated from a person aged 18 to 59 who received the Ad26.COV2.S COVID-19 vaccine or a placebo. Here the CDR3 DNA reads TGTGCCAGCAGTGAAACGAGGAACACTGAAGCTTTCTTT. Protein: CASSETRNTEAFF.